This TCR beta chain was found in a study of blood T cell repertoires in COVID-19 (dated by TCRdb to about 2020). Regarding the research as a whole: Samples covering the acute and convalescent phases of COVID-19 were provided by collaborators in the United States, Italy and Spain. HLA class I and class II types, where available, came from metadata supplied by the sample provider rather than from assay-based typing. Samples came from the ongoing ImmuneRACE study (first 160 participants) plus 1,254 subjects from 6 global collaborators. Sample metadata almost always included a de-identified subject ID, COVID-19 status, age in years and sex. The dataset comprised deeply sampled blood TCRbeta repertoires from subjects exposed to, actively infected with, or recovered from COVID-19. The repertoires were released in a freely available public database meant as a resource for research on the immune response to SARS-CoV-2. The prospective study material was composed of cDNA or gDNA derived from T cells, B-cell-depleted T cells, or PBMCs. Broader findings and caveats from the paper: Clinical and demographic metadata were provided uncurated, with the amount varying by source and participant.

TCRbeta CDR3 regions were amplified from genomic DNA by means of the immunoSEQ Assay, a bias-controlled multiplex PCR. From the authors' description of their analysis: The number of nucleated cells in each sample was estimated from the amplification of reference gene primers within the assay. Sequence reads were collapsed and filtered to measure the absolute abundance of every unique TCRbeta CDR3 rearrangement. For each sample, productive Simpson clonality was calculated by taking the square root of Simpson's diversity index across productive rearrangements. Not all clones reach the TCRdb copy of this immuneACCESS table, which keeps in-frame sequences only. Checked studies attribute under half of the gap to unresolved V genes and leave the rest unexplained. The DNA gave D and trimming, while V, J and clone size come from that table. The sample records roughly 70,000 clones, over 80% of which are singletons. The top ten constitute around 5% of the sample.

Collaborating institutions collected whole blood in K2EDTA tubes following their own protocols. For TCRbeta analysis, collaborators shipped samples as frozen whole blood, isolated PBMCs, or DNA extracted from either of those sample types. Points on this clone: The specificity of this receptor is unknown. Per-base quality was not reported, and no clone a single base away is much larger than it.

This clonotype was obtained from a man over 45 with active COVID-19. The sequenced sample was peripheral blood.

CDR3 sequence: CASSPGALDEKLFF. The DNA reads as follows: TGTGCCAGCAGTCCTGGAGCTTTGGATGAAAAACTGTTTTTT. The sequence is built from TRBV6-5 and TRBJ1-4; too little of a D gene remains to name it. V lost 5 bases and J lost 6 bases; the stretch between them is 13 bases long. The CDR3 covers 14 residues, taking in both the cysteine and the phenylalanine. The sequence is cut down to CDR3 DNA, 42 bases in frame from base 1. In the germline V gene, CDR1 corresponds to MNHEY and CDR2 to SVGAGI.